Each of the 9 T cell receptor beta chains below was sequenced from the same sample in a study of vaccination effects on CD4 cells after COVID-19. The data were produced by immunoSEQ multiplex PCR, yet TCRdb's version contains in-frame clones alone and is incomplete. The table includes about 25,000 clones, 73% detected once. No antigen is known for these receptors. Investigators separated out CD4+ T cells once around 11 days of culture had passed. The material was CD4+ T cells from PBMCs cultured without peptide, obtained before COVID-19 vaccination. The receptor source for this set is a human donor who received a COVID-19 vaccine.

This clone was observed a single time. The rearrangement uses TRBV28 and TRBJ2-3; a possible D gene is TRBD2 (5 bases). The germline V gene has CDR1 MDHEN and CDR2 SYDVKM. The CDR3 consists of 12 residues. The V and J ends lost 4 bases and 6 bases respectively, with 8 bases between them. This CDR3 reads CASSSGVDTQYF. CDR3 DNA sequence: TGTGCCAGCAGTTCCGGGGTCGATACGCAGTATTTT.

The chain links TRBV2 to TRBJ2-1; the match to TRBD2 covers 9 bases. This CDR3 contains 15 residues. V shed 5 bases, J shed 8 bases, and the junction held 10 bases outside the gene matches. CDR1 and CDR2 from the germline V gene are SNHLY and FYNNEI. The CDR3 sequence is CASSSGTSFVDEQFF. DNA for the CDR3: TGTGCCAGCAGTTCCGGGACTAGCTTTGTCGATGAGCAGTTCTTC.

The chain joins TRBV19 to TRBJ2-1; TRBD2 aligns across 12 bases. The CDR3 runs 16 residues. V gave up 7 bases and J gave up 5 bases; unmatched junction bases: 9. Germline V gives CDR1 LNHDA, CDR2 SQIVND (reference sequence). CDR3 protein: CASTPSGRGRNNEQFF. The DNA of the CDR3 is TGTGCCAGTACCCCTAGCGGGAGGGGGAGAAACAATGAGCAGTTCTTC.

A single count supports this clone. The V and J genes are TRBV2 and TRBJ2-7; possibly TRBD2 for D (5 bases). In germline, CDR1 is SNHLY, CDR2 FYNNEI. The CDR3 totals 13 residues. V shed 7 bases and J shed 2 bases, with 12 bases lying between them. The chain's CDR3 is CASKVLGPYEQYF. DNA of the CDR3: TGTGCCAGCAAAGTACTAGGTCCCTACGAGCAGTACTTC.

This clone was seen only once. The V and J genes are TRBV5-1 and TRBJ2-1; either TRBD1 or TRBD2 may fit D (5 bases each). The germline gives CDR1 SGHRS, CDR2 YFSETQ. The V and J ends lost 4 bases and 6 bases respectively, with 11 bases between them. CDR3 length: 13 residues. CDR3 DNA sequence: TGCGCCAGCAGCCCCGGGACCGCCAATGAGCAGTTCTTC. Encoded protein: CASSPGTANEQFF.

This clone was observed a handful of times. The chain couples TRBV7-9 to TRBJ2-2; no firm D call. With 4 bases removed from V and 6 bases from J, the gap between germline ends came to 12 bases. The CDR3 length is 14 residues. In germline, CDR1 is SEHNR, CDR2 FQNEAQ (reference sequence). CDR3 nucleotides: TGTGCCAGCAGCTATAATGGGGTGCCCGGGGAGCTGTTTTTT. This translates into CASSYNGVPGELFF.

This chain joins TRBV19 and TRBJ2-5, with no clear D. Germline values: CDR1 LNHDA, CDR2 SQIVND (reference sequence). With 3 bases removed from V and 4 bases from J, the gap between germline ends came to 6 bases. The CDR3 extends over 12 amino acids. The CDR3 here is CASSITRETQYF. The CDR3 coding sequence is TGTGCCAGTAGTATTACGAGAGAGACCCAGTACTTC.

The DNA of the CDR3 is TGTGCCAGCAGGGGGGATAGCAATCAGCCCCAGCATTTT. Its translation is CASRGDSNQPQHF. The rearrangement uses TRBV27 and TRBJ1-5; tentatively, D is TRBD1 (5 bases). The V gene lost 6 bases and the J gene lost 0 bases, with 6 bases spanning the gap. This CDR3 spans 13 amino acids. CDR1 MNHEY and CDR2 SMNVEV come from the germline V gene (reference sequence).

CDR3 amino acids: CASTYRDRGSGYTF. The DNA of the CDR3 is TGTGCCAGCACTTACCGGGACAGGGGGTCCGGCTACACCTTC. The chain recombines TRBV28 with TRBJ1-2; 11 nucleotides match TRBD1. Germline loops: CDR1 MDHEN, CDR2 SYDVKM. The J segment lost 8 bases and the V segment lost 7 bases, leaving 9 bases of the junction unmatched. This CDR3 has 14 residues.